These T cell receptor beta chains were read from a single sample in a study of blood T cells in healthy people across ages. MiXCR, run by TCRdb on the 5' RACE reads, gives a single entry per CDR3 protein. This table has some 1.4 million distinct CDR3 sequences, about 43% appearing once. Sequences were obtained from blood. These receptors originate from a woman aged 18 to 35 in good health. CDR3s include the opening cysteine and the closing phenylalanine or tryptophan. The D gene is left open where the match is weak. Part of the rows lack a size; the others show once, few, many or a class for expanded clones.

D	size	V	J	DNA	CDR3
.	.	TRBV29-1	TRBJ2-1	TGCAGCGTGGAGACTGGCGGGACACCTTACAATGAGCAGTTCTTC	CSVETGGTPYNEQFF
.	.	TRBV2	TRBJ1-5	TGTGCCAGCAGTGAAGTGATACGGACCAATCAGCCCCAGCATTTT	CASSEVIRTNQPQHF
TRBD2	once	TRBV6-6	TRBJ2-4	TGTGCCAGCAGTTACTCTAGCGGGGTAGCCAAAAACATTCAGTACTTC	CASSYSSGVAKNIQYF
TRBD2	.	TRBV15	TRBJ2-1	TGTGCCACCAGCAGAAAGCGGGGGGGGAGCTCCTACAATGAGCAGTTCTTC	CATSRKRGGSSYNEQFF
.	few	TRBV7-9	TRBJ2-7	TGTGCCAGCAGCTTAGCGCCTGGCTCCGGAACCTTTTTATGGCAGTACTTC	CASSLAPGSGTFLWQYF
.	.	TRBV6-2/TRBV6-3	TRBJ2-7	TGTGCCAGCAGTCCCCCAGAGGAGGACCCTTCCTGGAGAGTCCACGAGCAGTACTTC	CASSPPEEDPSWRVHEQYF
.	.	TRBV5-1	TRBJ2-3	TGCGCCAGCAGCTTGTACATGGGAGTGGATACGCAGTATTTT	CASSLYMGVDTQYF
TRBD2	.	TRBV4-1	TRBJ2-5	TGCGCCAGCAGCCAAGCGCCCCCTACTAGCGGGGGGCTCCAAGAGACCCAGTACTTC	CASSQAPPTSGGLQETQYF
.	.	TRBV6-6	TRBJ2-7	TGTGCCAGCAGCAACAGGGACCCCTACGAGCAGTACTTC	CASSNRDPYEQYF
TRBD1	.	TRBV5-5	TRBJ1-1	TGTGCCAGCAGCACCCGACAGGGGGTGACTTTGAACACTGAAGCTTTCTTT	CASSTRQGVTLNTEAFF
.	.	TRBV7-2	TRBJ2-1	TGTGCCAGCAGCCCCCATCTAAATGAGCAGTTCTTC	CASSPHLNEQFF
TRBD2	few	TRBV20-1	TRBJ2-1	TGCAGTGGATCGGGACTAGCGGGCGCCGAGGGGAGTGAGCAGTTCTTC	CSGSGLAGAEGSEQFF
.	many	TRBV9	TRBJ2-3	TGTGCCAGCAGCGCCCCCACAGATACGCAGTATTTT	CASSAPTDTQYF
.	.	TRBV6-2/TRBV6-3	TRBJ1-1	TGTGCCAGCGGCCTTCATATTTCGAACACTGGAGCTTTCTTT	CASGLHISNTGAFF
.	few	TRBV27	TRBJ1-2	TGTGCCAGCAGTTTGTGGGGGAACAACTATGGCTACACCTTC	CASSLWGNNYGYTF
.	few	TRBV28	TRBJ2-7	TGTGCCAGCAGTTTAGAGGGAGGTCCCCCCTCCTTCTACGAGCAGTACTTC	CASSLEGGPPSFYEQYF
.	.	TRBV12-3/TRBV12-4	TRBJ2-6	TGTGCCAGCAGTCCTCATAGGTCCCGCGAAAAACTGTACGGGGCCAACGTCCTGACTTTC	CASSPHRSREKLYGANVLTF
TRBD1	many	TRBV5-1	TRBJ2-6	TGCGCCAGCAGCGCTGGGACAGGGGGCTCTGGGGCCAACGTCCTGACTTTC	CASSAGTGGSGANVLTF
.	.	TRBV28	TRBJ1-2	TGTGCCAGCAGTCTGATCGGCGGGGTCCCCGCTAACTATGGCTACACCTTC	CASSLIGGVPANYGYTF
.	.	TRBV20-1	TRBJ2-1	TGCAGTGCTAGTGTCCTAGCGCCTGTTTCCTACAATGAGCAGTTCTTC	CSASVLAPVSYNEQFF
.	once	TRBV28	TRBJ1-3	TGTGCCAGCTCGTGGCGGGGAGAAGGAAACACCATATATTTT	CASSWRGEGNTIYF
.	.	TRBV12-3/TRBV12-4	TRBJ1-2	TGTGCCAGCACCACAATCGGATATGGCTACACCTTC	CASTTIGYGYTF
.	.	TRBV27	TRBJ2-5	TGTGCCAGCAGTTTATCGCCCCTTAGAGGGGAGACCCAGTACTTC	CASSLSPLRGETQYF
TRBD1	few	TRBV20-1	TRBJ2-7	TGCAGTGCCTCCACGGACAGGGGGGCCTACGAGCAGTACTTC	CSASTDRGAYEQYF
.	few	TRBV4-1	TRBJ2-5	TGCGCCAGCAGCCAAGAAGAACAGCAAGAGACCCAGTACTTC	CASSQEEQQETQYF
.	few	TRBV5-5	TRBJ2-2	TGTGCCAGCAGCTTGGAGGGTCGGTTTAACACCGGGGAGCTGTTTTTT	CASSLEGRFNTGELFF